Sequencing of this T cell receptor beta chain was carried out in a study of T cells in localized non-small cell lung cancer. Regarding the study as a whole: Appearance in adjacent lung was seen for a median roughly 50 of the top 100 tumor clones. The study sequenced only one region of the tumor. As a result, intratumor heterogeneity could not be excluded and remains possible. Uninvolved nearby lung showed the greatest T cell clonality, exceeding that found in tumor.

Germline V CDR1 and CDR2: SNHLY, FYNNEI. V was trimmed by 6 bases and J by 2 bases, leaving 14 bases between them. The length of the CDR3 is 16 residues. The sample holds one count of this clone. Antigen: not known. Measured with immunoSEQ multiplex PCR; TCRdb has only the in-frame clones, and not every one. The repertoire holds approximately 60,000 clones, roughly 90% seen once, with 1.5% to 2% in the top ten. This sequence joins TRBV2 and TRBJ2-6; D is unresolved. The specimen was peripheral blood, collected before any cancer treatment. This receptor was obtained from a woman aged 35 to 69 with stage I lung adenocarcinoma. The CDR3 sequence: CASSPGRVAGANVLTF. The DNA for the CDR3 is TGTGCCAGCAGCCCCGGTCGAGTAGCTGGGGCCAACGTCCTGACTTTC.